This T cell receptor (beta chain) stems from a study of technical replicates of blood from several donors. The data were produced by immunoSEQ multiplex PCR, yet TCRdb's version contains in-frame clones alone and is incomplete. The sample contains approximately 49,000 clones, about 94% of which appear only once. CDR1 is SGHKS, CDR2 YYEKEE, per germline (reference sequence). V was pared by 4 bases and J by 1 base, with 11 bases of the junction left unmatched. The CDR3 is 17 residues long. This clonotype was obtained from a human donor in good health. Some clones in this sample may be carry-over from other donors' samples. The V gene is TRBV5-5, the J gene TRBJ1-3; TRBD1 matches at 7 bases. Sequenced input: PBMCs. The CDR3 protein is CASSTRDSASSGNTIYF. The CDR3 DNA reads TGTGCCAGCAGCACCCGGGACAGCGCTAGTTCTGGAAACACCATATATTTT.